The 5 T cell receptor beta chains in this list originate from one sample, sequenced in a study of blood T cell repertoires in COVID-19. Only in-frame clones appear in the TCRdb table, and some are missing; sequencing was by immunoSEQ multiplex PCR. The repertoire has some 150,000 clones, roughly 85% of them found once; the top ten carry around 4.5%. Sequencing was carried out using PBMCs or T cells enriched from blood (not recorded which). These receptors all stem from a man over 45 who had recovered from COVID-19.

This chain joins TRBV5-1 and TRBJ2-5, with a weak D call TRBD1 (6 bases). V shed 6 bases and J shed 2 bases, with 14 bases lying between them. Germline V gives CDR1 SGHRS, CDR2 YFSETQ. There are 14 residues in the CDR3. CDR3 loop: CASTTGTPQETQYF. CDR3 nucleotides: TGCGCCAGCACAACCGGGACACCTCAAGAGACCCAGTACTTC.

The genes are TRBV5-4 and TRBJ2-5, with a possible D match to TRBD2 (6 bases). This CDR3 comprises 15 residues. Germline V CDR1 and CDR2: SGHNT, YYREEE (reference sequence). Trimming cost V 4 bases and J 5 bases, with 18 bases left between them. The CDR3 loop is CASSRGGASWETQYF. The CDR3 region has the DNA TGTGCCAGCAGCCGTGGAGGGGCTAGCTGGGAGACCCAGTACTTC.

V usage is TRBV6-5 and J usage is TRBJ1-2, with TRBD1 matching over 8 bases. The CDR3 is 15 amino acids. Germline CDR1 MNHEY, CDR2 SVGAGI. V lost 2 bases, J lost 4 bases, and 6 bases stayed unmatched. The DNA for the CDR3 is TGTGCCAGCAGTTACGGGACAGGCGTCACCTATGGCTACACCTTC. It translates to CASSYGTGVTYGYTF.

The CDR3 protein is CASSQGADGNTIYF. The CDR3 nucleotides read TGTGCCAGCTCACAGGGGGCGGATGGAAACACCATATATTTT. The chain joins TRBV18 to TRBJ1-3; 7 positions agree with TRBD1. Germline trimming cut 4 bases from V and 3 bases from J; bases unmatched to any gene: 3. The CDR3 spans 14 residues. CDR1 is KGHSH and CDR2 is LQKENI in the germline V gene. The full variable domain, with the rest looked up from reference TRBV18 and TRBJ1-3, is NAGVMQNPRHLVRRRGQEARLRCSPMKGHSHVYWYRQLPEEGLKFMVYLQKENIIDESGMPKERFSAEFPKEGPSILRIQQVVRGDSAAYFCASSQGADGNTIYFGEGSWLTVV.

The chain combines TRBV5-6 with TRBJ2-2, with 7 positions matching TRBD2. Germline values: CDR1 SGHDT, CDR2 YYEEEE. This CDR3 has 14 amino acids. J lost 5 bases, V lost 3 bases, and 4 bases had no gene match. The CDR3 DNA is TGTGCCAGCAGCTACGGGGGGTGGACCGGGGAGCTGTTTTTT. Its translation is CASSYGGWTGELFF.